The 5 T cell receptor beta chains presented below share a single source sample, sequenced in a study of OX40 agonist ivuxolimab in advanced cancers. Clones were sequenced by immunoSEQ multiplex PCR, and TCRdb holds only the in-frame ones, with some missing. The sample comprises approximately 76,000 clones, over 75% of which are singletons, and 5% to 6.5% rests with the top ten. This specimen consisted of CD4+ or CD8+ T cells sorted from blood, obtained in a trial of the OX40 agonist ivuxolimab. The source of these receptors is an adult with an advanced solid tumor such as melanoma, head and neck, liver or kidney cancer.

This sequence joins TRBV7-9 and TRBJ2-3; TRBD2 matches at 8 bases. CDR1 and CDR2 (germline): SEHNR, FQNEAQ (reference sequence). V trimming: 8 bases; J trimming: 6 bases; junction bases outside the gene matches: 10. There are 14 residues in the CDR3. The DNA of the CDR3 is TGTGCCAGCGCATCCGGGACTAGAGGGGATACGCAGTATTTT. Translation: CASASGTRGDTQYF.

The J gene is TRBJ2-3, the V gene TRBV7-2; tentative D call: TRBD2 (7 bases). V was shortened by 1 base and J by 0 bases, with 11 bases between the two germline ends. CDR3 size: 16 residues. Germline loops: CDR1 SGHTA, CDR2 FQGNSA. The CDR3 coding sequence is TGTGCCAGCAGCTTAGTAGGGGGGGGGAGCACAGATACGCAGTATTTT. Amino acids: CASSLVGGGSTDTQYF. Looking up the rest from reference TRBV7-2 and TRBJ2-3 gives the full variable domain: GAGVSQSPSNKVTEKGKDVELRCDPISGHTALYWYRQSLGQGLEFLIYFQGNSAPDKSGLPSDRFSAERTGGSVSTLTIQRTQQEDSAVYLCASSLVGGGSTDTQYFGPGTRLTVL.

The J gene is TRBJ2-2, the V gene TRBV29-1, with TRBD2 as a possible D gene (6 bases). Germline loops: CDR1 SQVTM, CDR2 ANQGSEA. This CDR3 is 13 amino acids long. V lost 5 bases and J lost 1, with 8 bases in between. CDR3 residues: CSVRELNTGELFF. In nucleotides, the CDR3 is TGCAGCGTTCGGGAGTTGAACACCGGGGAGCTGTTTTTT.

The chain is built from TRBV29-1 and TRBJ1-1, with 10 positions matching TRBD1. This CDR3 has 13 amino acids. Per the germline V gene, CDR1 is SQVTM and CDR2 is ANQGSEA. V trimming: 8 bases; J trimming: 7 bases; junction bases outside the gene matches: 10. The CDR3 nucleotides are TGCAGCTCGCGGACAGGGGGAGACAATGAAGCTTTCTTT. Protein product: CSSRTGGDNEAFF.

The chain joins TRBV7-9 to TRBJ1-2; D is possibly TRBD1 (6 bases). Between the trimmed V and J ends, which lost 2 bases and 4 bases, there was a span of 20 bases. CDR3 length equals 17 residues. Germline V gene sequence: CDR1 SEHNR, CDR2 FQNEAQ (reference sequence). For the CDR3, the DNA is TGTGCCAGCAGCTTATTCTCGGGCCAGGGGAGTGTCTATGGCTACACCTTC. Translated, it gives CASSLFSGQGSVYGYTF.